Below, one T cell receptor beta chain is given with its context. The method was immunoSEQ multiplex PCR; TCRdb's version includes in-frame clones alone and lacks a portion of them. There are roughly 150,000 clones in the sample; about four fifths occur only once, and about 2% lies in the top ten. This record comes from a study of blood T cell repertoires in COVID-19. Sequencing used peripheral blood. The receptor was derived from a woman older than 75 with acute or convalescent COVID-19.

The DNA of the CDR3 is TGTGCCAGCAGTTTTGTACAGGGGAATGAGCAGTTCTTC. Amino acids: CASSFVQGNEQFF. The chain has TRBV27 and TRBJ2-1; 7 nucleotides match TRBD1. The CDR3 runs to 13 residues. V lost 3 bases to trimming and J lost 7 bases; unmatched junction nucleotides: 3. The germline gives CDR1 MNHEY, CDR2 SMNVEV (reference sequence).